Presented here are 26 T cell receptor beta chains from one specimen sequenced in a study of T cell responses to AZD1222 COVID-19 vaccine. Sequencing used immunoSEQ multiplex PCR; TCRdb keeps in-frame clones, though not all of them. The data contain some 100,000 clones, about 90% of them singletons. This specimen consisted of peripheral blood, obtained on day 0 of AZD1222 vaccination. The receptors were gathered from an adult in good health.

V usage is TRBV9 and J usage is TRBJ1-6; the D is unclear. Germline V gene sequence: CDR1 SGDLS, CDR2 YYNGEE. The V gene lost 3 bases and the J gene lost 6 bases, with 10 bases spanning the gap. The CDR3 covers 14 residues. The CDR3 region is CASSAGPSNSPLHF. For the CDR3, the DNA is TGTGCCAGCAGCGCGGGCCCTTCTAATTCACCCCTCCACTTT. The full variable domain, its missing parts supplied by reference TRBV9 and TRBJ1-6, is DSGVTQTPKHLITATGQRVTLRCSPRSGDLSVYWYQQSLDQGLQFLIQYYNGEERAKGNILERFSAQQFPDLHSELNLSSLELGDSALYFCASSAGPSNSPLHFGNGTRLTVT.

This chain links TRBV30 with TRBJ1-1; D is uncertain. CDR1 is GTSNPN, CDR2 SVGIG, per germline (reference sequence). This CDR3 is built from 11 residues. V shed 5 bases and J shed 10 bases, with 14 bases lying between them. The chain's CDR3 is CAWLFDVAAFF. CDR3 bases: TGTGCCTGGCTCTTTGACGTGGCAGCTTTCTTT.

This rearrangement joins TRBV7-9 to TRBJ2-7, with a tentative D call TRBD2 (6 bases). V lost 8 bases to trimming and J lost 0 bases, with 17 bases between them. The CDR3 covers 15 residues. Germline V gene lookup returns CDR1 SEHNR and CDR2 FQNEAQ (reference sequence). CDR3 bases: TGTGCCAGCTCTCCATACGGGAGACTCTCCTACGAGCAGTACTTC. Translation gives CASSPYGRLSYEQYF.

The genes are TRBV3-1 (or the pseudogene TRBV3-2) and TRBJ1-1; D uncertain. V was trimmed by 4 bases and J by 3 bases, leaving 9 bases between them. The CDR3 extends over 13 amino acids. CDR1 LGHDT and CDR2 YNNKEL come from the germline V gene (reference sequence). This CDR3 reads CASSPNRDTEAFF. CDR3 coding DNA: TGTGCCAGCAGCCCAAACCGGGACACTGAAGCTTTCTTT.

The gene calls are TRBV28 and TRBJ1-3; a weak D match, TRBD1 (6 bases). CDR1 is MDHEN, CDR2 SYDVKM, per germline. This CDR3 contains 16 residues. Trimming removed 5 bases from V and 5 bases from J, with 19 bases in between. The CDR3 DNA follows: TGTGCCAGCAGTGCAACACAGGGACCAAGAAGAAACACCATATATTTT. It is translated as CASSATQGPRRNTIYF. Drawing the rest from reference TRBV28 and TRBJ1-3, the complete variable domain is DVKVTQSSRYLVKRTGEKVFLECVQDMDHENMFWYRQDPGLGLRLIYFSYDVKMKEKGDIPEGYSVSREKKERFSLILESASTNQTSMYLCASSATQGPRRNTIYFGEGSWLTVV.

The genes are TRBV29-1 and TRBJ2-5; 9 bases match TRBD1. The CDR3 covers 14 residues. The V and J ends lost 6 bases and 1 base, in that order; junction bases with no gene match: 6. CDR1 SQVTM and CDR2 ANQGSEA come from the germline V gene. This CDR3 reads CSVGDRESQETQYF. Written as DNA, the CDR3 is TGCAGCGTCGGGGACAGGGAATCCCAAGAGACCCAGTACTTC.

V gene TRBV28 combines with J gene TRBJ1-2; the match to TRBD1 covers 11 bases. This CDR3 is built from 13 residues. CDR1 MDHEN and CDR2 SYDVKM come from the germline V gene. V trimming: 10 bases; J trimming: 6 bases; junction bases outside the gene matches: 7. This chain's CDR3 is CATPGQGADGYTF. The CDR3 DNA reads TGTGCCACCCCAGGACAGGGGGCGGATGGCTACACCTTC.

In this sample, this clone turned up once. The V and J genes are TRBV4-1 and TRBJ2-5, with 9 bases lining up with TRBD2. The CDR3 length is 16 residues. J lost 1 base, V lost 5 bases, and 8 bases had no gene match. Germline V CDR1 and CDR2: MGHRA, YSYEKL. The CDR3 DNA is TGCGCCAGCAGCTCACCTGGGCGGGAGGGCCAAGAGACCCAGTACTTC. As protein: CASSSPGREGQETQYF.

The chain carries TRBV7-3 and TRBJ2-3; D is ambiguous. The V gene's germline CDR1 is SGHTA and CDR2 FQGTGA. CDR3 length: 13 residues. V lost 5 bases and J 0 bases, leaving 6 bases between the germline ends. DNA for the CDR3: TGTGCCAGCAGCCCCACGAGCACAGATACGCAGTATTTT. Its protein product is CASSPTSTDTQYF.

This chain joins TRBV12-3 or TRBV12-4 and TRBJ2-7, with no clear D. V was pared by 2 bases and J by 6 bases, with 11 bases between. The length of the CDR3 is 13 residues. In DNA form, the CDR3 reads TGTGCCAGCAGTTTATCCACCCGAGTCGAGCAGTACTTC. This sequence encodes CASSLSTRVEQYF.

This clone has only one observation. The V call is TRBV19, the J call TRBJ1-5, with a weak D call TRBD1 (6 bases). Germline V gene data show CDR1 as LNHDA and CDR2 as SQIVND (reference sequence). The CDR3 consists of 14 residues. V lost 6 bases, J lost 0 bases, and 9 bases lay in between. The CDR3, as DNA: TGTGCCAGTAGGGGGACATTTAGCAATCAGCCCCAGCATTTT. Protein: CASRGTFSNQPQHF.

V usage is TRBV10-3 and J usage is TRBJ2-7; 11 nucleotides match TRBD2. This CDR3 comprises 15 residues. J lost 3 bases, V lost 10 bases, and 11 bases had no gene match. Germline V gene lookup returns CDR1 ENHRY and CDR2 SYGVKD. CDR3 in amino acids: CATYDGLAGDYEQYF. DNA of the CDR3: TGTGCCACCTATGATGGACTAGCGGGTGACTACGAGCAGTACTTC.

The V gene is TRBV7-8, the J gene TRBJ1-2; tentatively, D is TRBD1 (5 bases). The ends were cut back, 3 bases at V and 4 bases at J, with 9 bases in the middle. The germline CDR1 and CDR2 sequences are SGHVS and FQNEAQ. The CDR3 consists of 13 residues. The CDR3 DNA sequence: TGTGCCAGCAGCTTTCAGGGCAGCTATGGCTACACCTTC. Translating gives CASSFQGSYGYTF.

DNA for the CDR3: TGTGCCAGCAGCGAGGGACAGGCTAAGCAGTACTTC. It yields the protein CASSEGQAKQYF. The chain is built from TRBV5-6 and TRBJ2-7; 8 bases line up with TRBD1. The germline V gene has CDR1 SGHDT and CDR2 YYEEEE. CDR3 length: 12 residues. V lost 4 bases, J lost 8 bases, and 5 bases stayed unmatched.

The chain uses TRBV6-5 and TRBJ2-1, with D perhaps assigned TRBD1 or TRBD2 (5 bases each). The CDR3 extends over 13 amino acids. V was trimmed by 5 bases and J by 9 bases, leaving 14 bases between them. Germline V lookup: CDR1 MNHEY, CDR2 SVGAGI. Here the CDR3 DNA reads TGTGCCAGCAGTCCTCGGGGCAAGGGTGAGCAGTTCTTC. Its protein is CASSPRGKGEQFF.

The chain is built from TRBV28 and TRBJ2-7; weak D call: TRBD2 (7 bases). The germline gives CDR1 MDHEN, CDR2 SYDVKM. With 2 bases removed from V and 5 bases from J, the gap between germline ends came to 22 bases. The CDR3 runs 17 residues. CDR3 nucleotides: TGTGCCAGCAGTTTAATGGTAGGGGGGGGAACTTCGCACGAGCAGTACTTC. Its protein product is CASSLMVGGGTSHEQYF.

The rearrangement joins TRBV27 to TRBJ2-7; D is ambiguous. This CDR3 is built from 13 residues. V lost 3 bases to trimming and J lost 5 bases, with 11 bases between them. Per germline, CDR1 MNHEY and CDR2 SMNVEV (reference sequence). CDR3 DNA sequence: TGTGCCAGCAGTTTCACATGGCGAGACGAGCAGTACTTC. This translates into CASSFTWRDEQYF.

V is TRBV28 and J is TRBJ1-2; 8 bases are shared with TRBD1. V trimming: 6 bases; J trimming: 3 bases; junction bases outside the gene matches: 3. From germline, CDR1 is MDHEN and CDR2 SYDVKM. This CDR3 has 13 residues. The CDR3 DNA follows: TGTGCCAGCAGGCCGACAGGGGACTATGGCTACACCTTC. Residues: CASRPTGDYGYTF.

The V and J genes are TRBV28 and TRBJ2-7, with 8 bases that match TRBD1. There are 15 residues in the CDR3. Germline CDR1 and CDR2: MDHEN and SYDVKM. V lost 5 bases and J lost 0; bases outside the gene matches: 6. The CDR3 region is CASSPSGQGSYEQYF. The DNA of the CDR3 is TGTGCCAGCAGTCCCTCCGGACAGGGCTCCTACGAGCAGTACTTC.

J is TRBJ2-3 and V is TRBV3-1 (or the pseudogene TRBV3-2); the match to TRBD2 covers 12 bases. Germline trimming cut 0 bases from V and 7 bases from J; bases unmatched to any gene: 14. The CDR3 is 19 residues long. Germline CDR1 LGHDT, CDR2 YNNKEL (reference sequence). CDR3 sequence reads: CASSQELGLAGGPGYTQYF. CDR3 DNA sequence: TGTGCCAGCAGCCAAGAATTGGGGCTAGCGGGAGGGCCCGGGTATACGCAGTATTTT.

With regard to this clone: Other DNA sequences in this sample translate to the same CDR3. The chain couples TRBV9 to TRBJ1-2; D not certain. Germline CDR1 is SGDLS and CDR2 is YYNGEE. The CDR3 runs to 13 residues. V gave up 0 bases and J gave up 8 bases, with 11 bases separating them. CDR3 DNA: TGTGCCAGCAGCGTAGATGAGGGTCGGGGCTACACCTTC. Translated: CASSVDEGRGYTF. Filled out from reference TRBV9 and TRBJ1-2, the complete variable domain reads DSGVTQTPKHLITATGQRVTLRCSPRSGDLSVYWYQQSLDQGLQFLIQYYNGEERAKGNILERFSAQQFPDLHSELNLSSLELGDSALYFCASSVDEGRGYTFGSGTRLTVV.

This clone was observed a single time. The genes are TRBV7-9 and TRBJ2-1, with a weak D call TRBD2 (6 bases). Germline V lookup: CDR1 SEHNR, CDR2 FQNEAQ (reference sequence). V lost 4 bases and J 4 bases, leaving 20 bases between the germline ends. This CDR3 region has 17 residues. The CDR3 reads CASSSPLLTGVYNEQFF. The DNA of the CDR3 is TGTGCCAGCAGCTCGCCCCTTCTAACGGGAGTTTACAATGAGCAGTTCTTC.

The chain combines TRBV19 with TRBJ1-5; unclear D gene. The CDR3 loop spans 13 amino acids. The V gene's germline CDR1 is LNHDA and CDR2 SQIVND (reference sequence). The V end was cut by 6 bases, the J end by 4 bases, with 10 bases between. This CDR3 reads CASRNWDNQPQHF. The CDR3 nucleotides read TGTGCCAGTAGGAATTGGGATAATCAGCCCCAGCATTTT.

The chain joins TRBV10-2 to TRBJ1-5; 7 bases map to TRBD1. CDR1 is WSHSY and CDR2 is SAAADI in the germline V gene. V trimming: 6 bases; J trimming: 2 bases; junction bases outside the gene matches: 7. The CDR3 length is 15 residues. The CDR3 protein is CASRQGWEGNQPQHF. The CDR3 coding sequence is TGCGCCAGCAGACAGGGGTGGGAGGGCAATCAGCCCCAGCATTTT.

The DNA for the CDR3 is TGTGCCAGCAGCTCAATCGATGAGCAGTTCTTC. Residues: CASSSIDEQFF. V is TRBV13 and J is TRBJ2-1, with D unresolved. Germline V lookup: CDR1 PRHDT, CDR2 FYEKMQ (reference sequence). V lost 4 bases, J lost 8 bases, and 6 bases lay in between. The CDR3 has 11 residues.

The gene calls are TRBV7-9 and TRBJ1-2; D is uncertain. V lost 3 bases, J lost 1 base, and 12 bases lay in between. This CDR3 has 15 residues. The germline CDR1 and CDR2 sequences are SEHNR and FQNEAQ (reference sequence). As DNA, the CDR3 is TGTGCCAGCAGCTTGACCGATGGGAGTAACTATGGCTACACCTTC. It specifies CASSLTDGSNYGYTF.